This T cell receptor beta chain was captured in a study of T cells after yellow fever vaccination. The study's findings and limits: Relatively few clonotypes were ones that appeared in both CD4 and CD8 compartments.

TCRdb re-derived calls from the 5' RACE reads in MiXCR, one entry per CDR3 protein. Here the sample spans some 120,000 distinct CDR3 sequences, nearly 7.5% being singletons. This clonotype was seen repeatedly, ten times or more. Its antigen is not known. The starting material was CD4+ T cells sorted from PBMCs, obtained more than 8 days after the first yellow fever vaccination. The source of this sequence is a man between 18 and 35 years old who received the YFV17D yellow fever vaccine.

The CDR3 nucleotides are TGTGCCAGCAGCCATACTGGCCAGGGCCTGTCAACCCTCCACTTT. Protein sequence: CASSHTGQGLSTLHF. This rearrangement joins TRBV4-2 to TRBJ1-6; D possibly corresponds to TRBD1 (5 bases). V gave up 3 bases and J gave up 14 bases, with 20 bases separating them. Germline V gene sequence: CDR1 LGHNA, CDR2 YNFKEQ. The CDR3 runs 15 residues.